This T cell receptor beta chain was captured in a study of glioma-infiltrating T cells after dendritic cell vaccination. Study in general: Patients had newly diagnosed or recurrent glioblastoma and received dendritic cell vaccines. Patients received autologous tumor lysate-pulsed dendritic cell vaccination between about 2003 and 2012.

No glioblastoma patient carried an isocitrate dehydrogenase mutation. TCRdb's table, derived via immunoSEQ multiplex PCR, lists solely in-frame clones and lacks some. The top ten clones hold more than 15% of a sample with fewer than 100,000 clones, 86% of them seen once. With regard to this clone: Other nucleotide sequences in the sample specify the same CDR3.

This sequence was found in a human donor with glioblastoma. Material: blood, obtained before dendritic cell vaccination.

The CDR3 DNA reads as TGTGCCAGCAGCGTTTCAGGGGCTGAAGAGACCCAGTACTTC. Amino acids: CASSVSGAEETQYF. V gene TRBV9 combines with J gene TRBJ2-5; D is possibly TRBD1 (6 bases). Trimming cost V 2 bases and J 3 bases, with 11 bases left between them. The CDR3 extends over 14 amino acids. CDR1 and CDR2 from the germline V gene are SGDLS and YYNGEE.